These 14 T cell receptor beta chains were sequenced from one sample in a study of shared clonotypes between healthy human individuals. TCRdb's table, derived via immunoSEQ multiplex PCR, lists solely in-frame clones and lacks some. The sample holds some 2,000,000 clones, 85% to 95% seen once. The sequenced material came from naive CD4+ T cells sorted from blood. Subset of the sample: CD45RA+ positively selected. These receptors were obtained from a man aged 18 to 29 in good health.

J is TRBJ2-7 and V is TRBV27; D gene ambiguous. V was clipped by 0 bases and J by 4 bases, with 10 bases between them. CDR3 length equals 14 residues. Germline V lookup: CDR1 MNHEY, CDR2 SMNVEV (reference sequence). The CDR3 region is CASSLSDGSYEQYF. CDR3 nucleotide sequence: TGTGCCAGCAGTTTATCAGACGGCAGTTACGAGCAGTACTTC.

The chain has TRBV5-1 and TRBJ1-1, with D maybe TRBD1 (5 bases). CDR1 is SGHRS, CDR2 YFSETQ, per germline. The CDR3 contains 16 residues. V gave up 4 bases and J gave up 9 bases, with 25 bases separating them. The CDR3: CASSPRTGGEDPKAFF. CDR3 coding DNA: TGCGCCAGCAGCCCTCGTACGGGGGGAGAGGACCCTAAAGCTTTCTTT.

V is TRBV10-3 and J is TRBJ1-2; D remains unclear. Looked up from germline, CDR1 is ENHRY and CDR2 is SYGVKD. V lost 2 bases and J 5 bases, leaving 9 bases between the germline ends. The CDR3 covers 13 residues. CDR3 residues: CAISEEPLYGYTF. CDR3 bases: TGTGCCATCAGTGAGGAACCGCTATATGGCTACACCTTC.

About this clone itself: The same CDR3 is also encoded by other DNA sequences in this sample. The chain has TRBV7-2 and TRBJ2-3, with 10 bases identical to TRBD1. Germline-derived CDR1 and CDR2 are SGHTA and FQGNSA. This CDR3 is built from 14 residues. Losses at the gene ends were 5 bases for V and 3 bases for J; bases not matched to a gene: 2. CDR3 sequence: CASSRGQGTDTQYF. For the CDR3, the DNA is TGTGCCAGCAGCCGGGGACAGGGGACAGATACGCAGTATTTT.

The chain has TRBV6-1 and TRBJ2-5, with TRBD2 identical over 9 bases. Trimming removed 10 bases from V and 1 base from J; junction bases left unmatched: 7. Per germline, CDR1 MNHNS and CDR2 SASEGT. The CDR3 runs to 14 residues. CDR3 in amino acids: CAIRPAGGQETQYF. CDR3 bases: TGTGCCATAAGGCCAGCGGGGGGCCAAGAGACCCAGTACTTC.

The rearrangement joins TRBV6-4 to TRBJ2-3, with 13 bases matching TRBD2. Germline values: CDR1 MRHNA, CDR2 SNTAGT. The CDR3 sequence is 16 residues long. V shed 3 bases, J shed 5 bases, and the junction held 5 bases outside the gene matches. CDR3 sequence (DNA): TGTGCCAGCAGTGAAACTAGCGGGGGGGCCGGAGATACGCAGTATTTT. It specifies CASSETSGGAGDTQYF.

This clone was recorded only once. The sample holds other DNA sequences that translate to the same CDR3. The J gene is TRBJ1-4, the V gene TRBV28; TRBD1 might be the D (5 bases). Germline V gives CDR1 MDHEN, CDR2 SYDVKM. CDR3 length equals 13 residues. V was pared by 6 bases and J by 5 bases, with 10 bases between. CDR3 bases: TGTGCCAGCAGACCTCAGGGAAATGAAAAACTGTTTTTT. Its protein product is CASRPQGNEKLFF.

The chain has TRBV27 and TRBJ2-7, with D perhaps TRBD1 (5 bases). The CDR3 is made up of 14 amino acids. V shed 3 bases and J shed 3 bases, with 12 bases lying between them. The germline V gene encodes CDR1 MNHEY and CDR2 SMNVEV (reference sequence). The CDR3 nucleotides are TGTGCCAGCAGTTTTCAGGGATCCGACTACGAGCAGTACTTC. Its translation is CASSFQGSDYEQYF.

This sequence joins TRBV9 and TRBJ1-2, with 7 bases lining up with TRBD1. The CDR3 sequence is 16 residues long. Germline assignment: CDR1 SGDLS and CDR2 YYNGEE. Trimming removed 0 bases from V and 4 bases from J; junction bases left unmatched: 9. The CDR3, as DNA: TGTGCCAGCAGCGTAGCTACCCTACAGGGGACCTATGGCTACACCTTC. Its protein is CASSVATLQGTYGYTF.

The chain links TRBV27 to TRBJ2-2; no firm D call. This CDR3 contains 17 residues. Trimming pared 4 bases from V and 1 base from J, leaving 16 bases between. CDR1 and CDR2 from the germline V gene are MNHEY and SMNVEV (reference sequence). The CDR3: CASSSKRTLLNTGELFF. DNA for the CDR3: TGTGCCAGCAGTTCCAAAAGGACCTTATTGAACACCGGGGAGCTGTTTTTT.

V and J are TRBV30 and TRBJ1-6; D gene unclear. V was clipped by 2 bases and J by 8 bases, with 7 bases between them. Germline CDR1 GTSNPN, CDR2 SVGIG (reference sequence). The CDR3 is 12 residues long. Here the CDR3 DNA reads TGTGCCTGGAGTAAGGCGGATTCACCCCTCCACTTT. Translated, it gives CAWSKADSPLHF.

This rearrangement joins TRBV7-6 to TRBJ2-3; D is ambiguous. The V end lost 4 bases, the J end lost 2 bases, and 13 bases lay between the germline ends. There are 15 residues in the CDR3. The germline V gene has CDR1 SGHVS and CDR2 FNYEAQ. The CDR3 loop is CASSSFGRITDTQYF. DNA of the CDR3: TGTGCCAGCAGCTCCTTTGGCAGAATCACAGATACGCAGTATTTT.

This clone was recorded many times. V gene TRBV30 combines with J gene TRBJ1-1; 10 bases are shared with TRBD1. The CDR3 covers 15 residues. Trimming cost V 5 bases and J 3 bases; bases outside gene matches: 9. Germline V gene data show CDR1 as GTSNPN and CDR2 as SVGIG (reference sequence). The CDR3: CAWEAGTGVYTEAFF. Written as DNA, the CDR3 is TGTGCCTGGGAGGCCGGGACAGGGGTCTACACTGAAGCTTTCTTT.

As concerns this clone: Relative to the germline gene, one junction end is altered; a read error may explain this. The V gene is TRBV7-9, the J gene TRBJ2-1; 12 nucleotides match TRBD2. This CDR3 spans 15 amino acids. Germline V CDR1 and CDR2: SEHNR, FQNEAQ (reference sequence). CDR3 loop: CASSLAGGPENEQFF. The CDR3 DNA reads TGTGCCAGCAGCCTAGCGGGAGGGCCGGAAAATGAGCAGTTCTTC.